This T cell receptor beta chain comes out of a study of OX40 agonist ivuxolimab in advanced cancers. Points from the study as a whole: Clonal expansion in partial responders at 0.1-3.0 mg/kg ranked among the lowest. CD8+ T cells averaged more expanded clones than CD4+.

After removal of 3 bases from V and 6 bases from J, the junction contained 11 bases not matched to a gene. Germline V gene lookup returns CDR1 MNHEY and CDR2 SMNVEV (reference sequence). CDR3 length equals 15 residues. Note on this clone: As yet, its antigen is unknown.

TCRdb keeps only in-frame clones here, not all; method: immunoSEQ multiplex PCR. The sample holds tens of thousands of clones, 90% to 95% seen once. The receptor was derived from an adult with an advanced solid tumor such as melanoma, head and neck, liver or kidney cancer. The sequenced sample was CD4+ or CD8+ T cells sorted from blood, obtained in a trial of the OX40 agonist ivuxolimab. The chain combines TRBV27 with TRBJ2-7; 7 bases line up with TRBD2. CDR3 bases: TGTGCCAGCAGTTTCGGGGGAGGGCCGATATCCGAGCAGTACTTC. Its translation is CASSFGGGPISEQYF.